Each of the 4 T cell receptor beta chains below was sequenced from the same sample in a study of T cells after yellow fever vaccination (dated by TCRdb to between 2017 and 2020). The library was made by 5' RACE. The sequencer listed for this sample is Illumina HiSeq 2500. Using fastp trimming at Q25 and MiXCR clonotype assembly, TCRdb reanalyzed the public sequencing data and kept in-frame beta chains. Rows with a matching CDR3 protein are joined into one entry that keeps the most common DNA and genes. The sample contains 200,000 to 300,000 distinct CDR3 sequences, about an eighth of them found a single time. 0.5% to 0.6% of the sample goes to the ten largest clones. The treatment or condition label, as the study defines it: live attenuated yellow fever vaccine strain. The sample in question was CD4+ T cells sorted from PBMCs, obtained 45 days after the yellow fever booster vaccination. The source is a man aged 30 to 45 who received the YFV17D yellow fever vaccine.

This clonotype was detected only a few times. The chain is built from TRBV24-1 and TRBJ1-2; D not resolved. Trimming took off 1 base at V and 7 bases at J, with 9 bases between the two ends. The length of the CDR3 is 13 residues. The germline gives CDR1 KGHDR, CDR2 SFDVKD. CDR3 sequence (DNA): TGTGCCACCAGTGATTTTCGGGGTTCTGGCTACACCTTC. Amino acids: CATSDFRGSGYTF.

The chain carries TRBV29-1 and TRBJ1-1; no clear D gene. The CDR3 is 12 residues long. Germline assignment: CDR1 SQVTM and CDR2 ANQGSEA. Trimming pared 3 bases from V and 12 bases from J, leaving 17 bases between. The CDR3: CSVDITFRSTFF. The CDR3 DNA sequence: TGCAGCGTTGATATTACATTTCGGTCTACTTTCTTT.

This clonotype was found a few times. The V call is TRBV7-9, the J call TRBJ2-2; a weak D match, TRBD1 (5 bases). V lost 3 bases, J lost 7 bases, and 9 bases lay in between. This CDR3 comprises 13 residues. The V gene's germline CDR1 is SEHNR and CDR2 FQNEAQ (reference sequence). The CDR3 DNA sequence: TGTGCCAGCAGCTTTCAGGGAAACGGGGAGCTGTTTTTT. Translating it yields CASSFQGNGELFF.

The J gene is TRBJ2-7, the V gene TRBV5-1, with D possibly being TRBD2 (5 bases). The V end lost 4 bases, the J end lost 4 bases, and 12 bases lay between the germline ends. The CDR3 has 13 residues. Germline V gene sequence: CDR1 SGHRS, CDR2 YFSETQ. The DNA for the CDR3 is TGCGCCAGCAGCGCGTCCGGACTGTACGAGCAGTACTTC. Translating it yields CASSASGLYEQYF. The entire variable domain, with the rest obtained from reference TRBV5-1 and TRBJ2-7, is as follows: KAGVTQTPRYLIKTRGQQVTLSCSPISGHRSVSWYQQTPGQGLQFLFEYFSETQRNKGNFPGRFSGRQFSNSRSEMNVSTLELGDSALYLCASSASGLYEQYFGPGTRLTVT.